Presented here are 26 T cell receptor beta chains from one specimen sequenced in a study of blood T cell repertoires in COVID-19. Sequencing was performed with immunoSEQ multiplex PCR; in TCRdb, only in-frame clones are kept and a portion is missing. The data contain a few hundred thousand clones, around 85% of them singletons. The material sequenced was peripheral blood. The receptors originated from a woman younger than 35 with acute or convalescent COVID-19.

The chain combines TRBV4-1 with TRBJ2-1; 9 bases are shared with TRBD2. V trimming: 0 bases; J trimming: 4 bases; junction bases outside the gene matches: 19. The germline gives CDR1 MGHRA, CDR2 YSYEKL. The CDR3 has 21 residues. This CDR3 is CASSQETLRSGGLQFYNEQFF. Written as DNA, the CDR3 is TGCGCCAGCAGCCAAGAGACGCTAAGAAGCGGGGGGTTACAATTTTACAATGAGCAGTTCTTC.

The rearrangement uses TRBV21-1 and TRBJ1-1; the table's D call, TRBD1, was not checked against the DNA. TRBV21-1 is noted as a pseudogene. The CDR3 consists of 15 residues. The CDR3 coding sequence is TGTGCCAGCAGCAAAACGACAGGGGCTAATTCGGAAGCTTTCTTT. Encoded protein: CASSKTTGANSEAFF.

This clone was observed a single time. V is TRBV27 and J is TRBJ1-5; 7 nucleotides agree with TRBD1. After removal of 5 bases from V and 1 base from J, the junction contained 14 bases not matched to a gene. The germline gives CDR1 MNHEY, CDR2 SMNVEV (reference sequence). The CDR3 sequence is 18 residues long. Here the CDR3 DNA reads TGTGCCAGCAGTCCCCATTACAGGGGACTTGGGAGCAATCAGCCCCAGCATTTT. This sequence encodes CASSPHYRGLGSNQPQHF.

The table lists this clone with a count of one. The CDR3 loop is CASSLSTTNTEAFF. The CDR3 nucleotides are TGCGCCAGCAGCTTGAGCACCACGAACACTGAAGCTTTCTTT. This chain links TRBV5-1 with TRBJ1-1; no reliable D call. The CDR3 totals 14 residues. Germline V gene lookup returns CDR1 SGHRS and CDR2 YFSETQ. The V end lost 1 base, the J end lost 1 base, and 8 bases lay between the germline ends.

The chain combines TRBV27 with TRBJ1-2; 8 bases are shared with TRBD1. Germline CDR1 is MNHEY and CDR2 is SMNVEV (reference sequence). The junction had 3 bases not matched to a gene; V was cut back by 5 bases and J by 4 bases. The CDR3 is 13 residues long. CDR3 region: CASSPQGVYGYTF. The CDR3 coding sequence is TGTGCCAGCAGTCCACAGGGGGTCTATGGCTACACCTTC.

V usage is TRBV7-2 and J usage is TRBJ2-7; weak D call: TRBD2 (6 bases). Germline V gene data show CDR1 as SGHTA and CDR2 as FQGNSA. The V end lost 1 base, the J end lost 4 bases, and 23 bases lay between the germline ends. This CDR3 region has 18 residues. This chain's CDR3 is CASSLVGVRDPSRYEQYF. CDR3 sequence (DNA): TGTGCCAGCAGCTTAGTTGGGGTGCGGGACCCCAGTAGGTACGAGCAGTACTTC.

This clone has a handful of counts. The chain combines TRBV3-1 (or the pseudogene TRBV3-2) with TRBJ1-2; D gene unclear. With 7 bases removed from V and 5 bases from J, the gap between germline ends came to 8 bases. The germline V gene encodes CDR1 LGHDT and CDR2 YNNKEL (reference sequence). There are 11 residues in the CDR3. The CDR3 DNA follows: TGTGCCAGCACGGAGAGATATGGCTACACCTTC. Protein product: CASTERYGYTF.

The chain is built from TRBV11-2 and TRBJ2-1, with a tentative D call TRBD2 (6 bases). The CDR3 length is 15 residues. Trimming removed 1 base at V and 7 bases at J, with 14 bases between. CDR1 SGHAT and CDR2 FQNNGV come from the germline V gene. CDR3 residues: CASSLGGGDLNEQFF. CDR3 nucleotides: TGTGCCAGCAGCTTAGGTGGCGGGGACCTGAATGAGCAGTTCTTC.

This rearrangement joins TRBV28 to TRBJ2-7; TRBD2 matches 8 bases. The CDR3 is 13 amino acids. The J segment lost 3 bases and the V segment lost 7 bases, leaving 5 bases of the junction unmatched. Germline lookup yields CDR1 MDHEN and CDR2 SYDVKM. The DNA for the CDR3 is TGTGCCAGCATCCGAGCGGGAGTCTACGAGCAGTACTTC. Translated: CASIRAGVYEQYF.

The V gene is TRBV7-3, the J gene TRBJ2-7; TRBD2 agrees at 7 bases. Trimming removed 0 bases from V and 3 bases from J; junction bases left unmatched: 2. Per the germline V gene, CDR1 is SGHTA and CDR2 is FQGTGA. This CDR3 spans 14 amino acids. The CDR3 is CASSLTRDYYEQYF. In DNA, the CDR3 is TGTGCCAGCAGCTTAACGCGGGACTACTACGAGCAGTACTTC.

V usage is TRBV12-5 and J usage is TRBJ2-7; TRBD1 matches 8 bases. Trimming cost V 0 bases and J 2 bases; bases outside gene matches: 6. Germline-derived CDR1 and CDR2 are LGHNT and FRNRAP. This CDR3 region has 16 residues. CDR3 loop: CASGLVLGQGAYEQYF. Here the CDR3 DNA reads TGTGCTAGTGGTTTGGTACTAGGACAGGGTGCCTACGAGCAGTACTTC.

The chain combines TRBV5-1 with TRBJ2-5, with TRBD1 matching over 11 bases. From germline, CDR1 is SGHRS and CDR2 YFSETQ. After removal of 4 bases from V and 5 bases from J, the junction contained 7 bases not matched to a gene. The CDR3 totals 15 residues. CDR3 nucleotides: TGCGCCAGCAGCCCGTGGACAGGGGGCTGGGAGACCCAGTACTTC. This codes for CASSPWTGGWETQYF.

The V call is TRBV2, the J call TRBJ2-1, with D uncertain. Trimming took 5 bases from V and 0 from J, leaving 11 bases between them. The CDR3 totals 15 residues. The germline CDR1 and CDR2 sequences are SNHLY and FYNNEI. CDR3 region: CASSRDMSSYNEQFF. CDR3 coding DNA: TGTGCCAGCAGTCGAGACATGAGCTCCTACAATGAGCAGTTCTTC.

This rearrangement joins TRBV6-5 to TRBJ2-5; 10 positions match TRBD1. Germline trimming cut 0 bases from V and 5 bases from J; bases unmatched to any gene: 6. CDR3 size: 16 residues. The germline V gene encodes CDR1 MNHEY and CDR2 SVGAGI. The CDR3 DNA is TGTGCCAGCAGTTACTCAGACAGGGGGCTTCCGGAGACCCAGTACTTC. Translated: CASSYSDRGLPETQYF.

The J gene is TRBJ2-2, the V gene TRBV18, with D tentatively TRBD1 (5 bases). The CDR3 has 19 amino acids. CDR1 KGHSH and CDR2 LQKENI come from the germline V gene. V shed 6 bases and J shed 4 bases, with 27 bases lying between them. CDR3: CASSLRLGARPYGTGELFF. The CDR3, as DNA: TGTGCCAGCTCTCTCCGCCTAGGGGCGCGCCCTTACGGCACCGGGGAGCTGTTTTTT.

The V gene is TRBV2, the J gene TRBJ1-2; TRBD1 matches at 7 bases. This CDR3 has 12 amino acids. After removal of 5 bases from V and 8 bases from J, the junction contained 5 bases not matched to a gene. Germline V gives CDR1 SNHLY, CDR2 FYNNEI. The CDR3 coding sequence is TGTGCCAGCAGTCAGGACAGGTGGGGCTACACCTTC. Translated: CASSQDRWGYTF.

This chain uses TRBV3-1 (or the pseudogene TRBV3-2) with TRBJ2-3; possible D gene TRBD2, 6 bases. V lost 3 bases to trimming and J lost 2 bases, with 9 bases between them. The length of the CDR3 is 14 residues. Germline lookup yields CDR1 LGHDT and CDR2 YNNKEL (reference sequence). The CDR3 reads CASSQRGDTDTQYF. The CDR3 DNA reads as TGTGCCAGCAGCCAGCGGGGAGACACAGATACGCAGTATTTT.

This rearrangement joins TRBV6-2 or TRBV6-3 to TRBJ2-5; perhaps TRBD2 as D (6 bases). The CDR3 is 15 residues long. Germline-derived CDR1 and CDR2 are MNHEY and SVGEGT. Trimming stripped 4 bases from V and 4 bases from J, with 16 bases between. The CDR3 spells CASSSTRPPSETQYF. The CDR3, as DNA: TGTGCCAGCAGTTCGACTAGGCCTCCTTCAGAGACCCAGTACTTC.

The chain links TRBV6-5 to TRBJ1-6; TRBD1 aligns across 7 bases. The V gene end was trimmed by 7 bases and the J gene end by 9 bases; junction bases not matched to a gene: 9. The germline CDR1 and CDR2 sequences are MNHEY and SVGAGI. This CDR3 comprises 14 residues. CDR3 residues: CASTEGALGSPLHF. The CDR3 DNA sequence: TGTGCCAGCACCGAGGGGGCGCTGGGTTCACCCCTCCACTTT.

In its sample, this clone was seen once. The chain links TRBV7-3 to TRBJ2-5, with D perhaps matching TRBD2 (5 bases). The CDR3 length is 14 residues. Germline V gene lookup returns CDR1 SGHTA and CDR2 FQGTGA. V lost 2 bases to trimming and J lost 5 bases, with 12 bases between them. CDR3 nucleotides: TGTGCCAGCAGCTTATCCCCCTCGGGGGAGACCCAGTACTTC. The encoded protein is CASSLSPSGETQYF.

V gene TRBV24-1 combines with J gene TRBJ2-6; possibly TRBD1 for D (6 bases). The CDR3 totals 18 residues. Germline CDR1 and CDR2: KGHDR and SFDVKD. V was cut by 6 bases and J by 0 bases, with 17 bases left in between. This CDR3 reads CATSSGTRKSSGANVLTF. The CDR3 nucleotides read TGTGCCACCAGTTCTGGGACACGAAAATCCTCTGGGGCCAACGTCCTGACTTTC.

A single count supports this clone. The chain carries TRBV3-1 (or the pseudogene TRBV3-2) and TRBJ1-4, with 7 bases identical to TRBD1. The CDR3 loop spans 15 amino acids. With V trimmed by 5 bases and J by 4 bases, 7 bases remained unmatched. CDR1 and CDR2 (germline): LGHDT, YNNKEL (reference sequence). The chain's CDR3 is CASSTTGTVNEKLFF. In nucleotides, the CDR3 is TGTGCCAGCAGCACCACCGGGACAGTTAATGAAAAACTGTTTTTT.

This chain links TRBV12-3 or TRBV12-4 with TRBJ1-1, with a tentative D call TRBD1 (6 bases). The CDR3 covers 13 residues. V lost 6 bases and J lost 6, with 14 bases in between. The CDR3 spells CASRGTGFSEAFF. CDR3 sequence (DNA): TGTGCCAGCAGGGGAACAGGGTTCTCTGAAGCTTTCTTT.

The chain carries TRBV9 and TRBJ2-5; 8 positions match TRBD2. CDR3 length: 14 amino acids. Trimming cost V 3 bases and J 2 bases; bases outside gene matches: 3. Germline V lookup: CDR1 SGDLS, CDR2 YYNGEE. In DNA, the CDR3 is TGTGCCAGCAGCGCCCGGGGGGGACAAGAGACCCAGTACTTC. It encodes CASSARGGQETQYF.

This chain links TRBV28 with TRBJ1-1, with a weak D call TRBD1 (6 bases). The germline CDR1 and CDR2 sequences are MDHEN and SYDVKM. This CDR3 is built from 15 residues. V lost 3 bases, J lost 7 bases, and 18 bases lay in between. The CDR3: CASSFRGPILGEAFF. Written as DNA, the CDR3 is TGTGCCAGCAGTTTCAGGGGTCCCATATTGGGTGAAGCTTTCTTT.

The chain couples TRBV24-1 to TRBJ2-1, with 9 bases lining up with TRBD1. This CDR3 comprises 14 residues. The ends lost 7 bases at V and 5 bases at J; junction bases unmatched: 5. Germline lookup yields CDR1 KGHDR and CDR2 SFDVKD. The CDR3 loop reads CATSLTGGDNEQFF. In DNA, the CDR3 is TGTGCCACCAGCTTAACAGGGGGCGACAATGAGCAGTTCTTC.